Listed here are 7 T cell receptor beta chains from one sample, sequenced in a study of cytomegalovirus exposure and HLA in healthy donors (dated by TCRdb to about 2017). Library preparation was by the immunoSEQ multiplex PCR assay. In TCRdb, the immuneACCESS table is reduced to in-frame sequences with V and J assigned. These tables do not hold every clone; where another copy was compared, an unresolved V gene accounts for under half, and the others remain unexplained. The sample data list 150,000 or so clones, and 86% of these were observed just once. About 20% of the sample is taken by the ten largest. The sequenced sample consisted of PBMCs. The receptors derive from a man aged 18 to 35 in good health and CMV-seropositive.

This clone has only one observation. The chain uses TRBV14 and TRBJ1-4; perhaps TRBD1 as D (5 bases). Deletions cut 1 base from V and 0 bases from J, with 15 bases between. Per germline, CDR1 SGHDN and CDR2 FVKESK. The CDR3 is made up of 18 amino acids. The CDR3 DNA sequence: TGTGCCAGCAGCCAAGGACAGCTACAACACGCAACTAATGAAAAACTGTTTTTT. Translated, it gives CASSQGQLQHATNEKLFF. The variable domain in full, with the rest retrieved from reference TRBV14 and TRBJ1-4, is EAGVTQFPSHSVIEKGQTVTLRCDPISGHDNLYWYRRVMGKEIKFLLHFVKESKQDESGMPNNRFLAERTGGTYSTLKVQPAELEDSGVYFCASSQGQLQHATNEKLFFGSGTQLSVL.

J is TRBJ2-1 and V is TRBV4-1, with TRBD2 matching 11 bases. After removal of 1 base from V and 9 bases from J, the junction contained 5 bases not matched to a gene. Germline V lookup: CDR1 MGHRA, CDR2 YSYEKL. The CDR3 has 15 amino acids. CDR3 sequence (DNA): TGCGCCAGCAGCCAAGTAGGTAGCGGGGGGGCTGAGCAGTTCTTC. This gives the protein CASSQVGSGGAEQFF.

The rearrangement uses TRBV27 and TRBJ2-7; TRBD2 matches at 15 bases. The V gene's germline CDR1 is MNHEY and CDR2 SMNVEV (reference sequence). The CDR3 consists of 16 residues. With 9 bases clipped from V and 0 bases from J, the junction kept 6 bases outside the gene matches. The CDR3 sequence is CARTGLAGGSSYEQYF. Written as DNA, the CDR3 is TGTGCCAGGACGGGACTAGCGGGAGGAAGCTCCTACGAGCAGTACTTC.

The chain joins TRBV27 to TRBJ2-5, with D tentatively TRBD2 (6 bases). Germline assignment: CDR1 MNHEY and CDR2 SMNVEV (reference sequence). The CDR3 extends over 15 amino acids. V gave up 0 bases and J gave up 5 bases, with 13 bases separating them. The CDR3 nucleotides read TGTGCCAGCAGTTTATCGGCGGGGCCCGGTGAGACCCAGTACTTC. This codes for CASSLSAGPGETQYF.

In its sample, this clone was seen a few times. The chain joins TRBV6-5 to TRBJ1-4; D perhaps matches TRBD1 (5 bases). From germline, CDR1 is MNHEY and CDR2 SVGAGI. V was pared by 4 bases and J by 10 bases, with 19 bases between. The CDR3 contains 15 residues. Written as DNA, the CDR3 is TGTGCCAGCAGTTCCATACGCAGGGAAATTGGAAAACTGTTTTTT. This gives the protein CASSSIRREIGKLFF.

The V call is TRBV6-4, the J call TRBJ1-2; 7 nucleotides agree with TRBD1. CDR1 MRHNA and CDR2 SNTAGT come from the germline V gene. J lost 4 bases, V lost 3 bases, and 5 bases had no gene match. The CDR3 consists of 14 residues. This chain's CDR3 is CASSEQGDTYGYTF. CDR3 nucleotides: TGTGCCAGCAGTGAGCAGGGGGATACCTATGGCTACACCTTC.

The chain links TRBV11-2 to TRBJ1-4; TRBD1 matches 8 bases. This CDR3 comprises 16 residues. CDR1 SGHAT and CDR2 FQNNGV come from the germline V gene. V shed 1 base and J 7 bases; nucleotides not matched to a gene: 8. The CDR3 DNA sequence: TGTGCCAGCAGCTTAGTCGGACAGGGAGGCGGTGAAAAACTGTTTTTT. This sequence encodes CASSLVGQGGGEKLFF.